Following are 28 T cell receptor beta chains from one sample sequenced in a study of radiotherapy plus CTLA-4 blockade in lung cancer. Here immunoSEQ multiplex PCR was the method, and the copy in TCRdb shows in-frame clones only, minus some. This sample has tens of thousands of clones; approximately 80% occur once, and the top ten carry approximately 0.77%. The starting material was peripheral blood, obtained from a patient treated with radiotherapy plus ipilimumab. The receptors shown here come from a human donor with non-small cell lung cancer who had stable disease on radiotherapy plus ipilimumab.

This chain uses TRBV19 with TRBJ2-7; 10 bases line up with TRBD1. The length of the CDR3 is 16 residues. Germline assignment: CDR1 LNHDA and CDR2 SQIVND (reference sequence). The J segment lost 6 bases and the V segment lost 4 bases, leaving 12 bases of the junction unmatched. CDR3 in DNA: TGTGCCAGTAGTACGCCTCAGGGGACAGGGGAGCGCGAGCAGTACTTC. It translates to CASSTPQGTGEREQYF.

This chain uses TRBV10-3 with TRBJ1-1; 7 bases match TRBD1. The germline V gene encodes CDR1 ENHRY and CDR2 SYGVKD. V gave up 8 bases and J gave up 5 bases; unmatched junction bases: 11. The CDR3 contains 14 residues. The CDR3 DNA reads TGTGCCATCCGACAGGGTATGGTCGGTACTGAAGCTTTCTTT. Translation gives CAIRQGMVGTEAFF.

The chain is built from TRBV4-1 and TRBJ2-1, with a weak D call TRBD2 (5 bases). From germline, CDR1 is MGHRA and CDR2 YSYEKL. Trimming cost V 5 bases and J 13 bases, with 15 bases left between them. This CDR3 spans 12 amino acids. CDR3 protein: CASSSGVGKQFF. CDR3 coding DNA: TGCGCCAGCAGCTCCGGGGTAGGGAAACAGTTCTTC.

The V and J genes are TRBV7-8 and TRBJ2-1; D not certain. The ends were cut back, 1 base at V and 0 bases at J, with 4 bases in the middle. Germline assignment: CDR1 SGHVS and CDR2 FQNEAQ. CDR3 length: 14 amino acids. The CDR3 spells CASSLDPSYNEQFF. The CDR3 coding sequence is TGTGCCAGCAGCTTAGACCCCTCCTACAATGAGCAGTTCTTC.

The CDR3 DNA follows: TGTGCCAGCAGCGTAGGGACAGCGGGCCCCTACGAGCAGTACTTC. Its protein product is CASSVGTAGPYEQYF. J is TRBJ2-7 and V is TRBV9, with D possibly called TRBD1 or TRBD2 (6 bases each). The CDR3 loop spans 15 amino acids. The V end was cut by 0 bases, the J end by 2 bases, with 12 bases between. Germline V lookup: CDR1 SGDLS, CDR2 YYNGEE. The full variable domain, completed using reference TRBV9 and TRBJ2-7, is DSGVTQTPKHLITATGQRVTLRCSPRSGDLSVYWYQQSLDQGLQFLIQYYNGEERAKGNILERFSAQQFPDLHSELNLSSLELGDSALYFCASSVGTAGPYEQYFGPGTRLTVT.

The gene calls are TRBV6-1 and TRBJ1-2; D is possibly TRBD1 (5 bases). The V gene's germline CDR1 is MNHNS and CDR2 SASEGT. Trimming removed 10 bases at V and 4 bases at J, with 13 bases between. This CDR3 region has 12 residues. This chain's CDR3 is CATSPGAYGYTF. CDR3 nucleotide sequence: TGTGCCACCTCACCCGGGGCCTATGGCTACACCTTC.

The chain recombines TRBV30 with TRBJ2-1; D is possibly TRBD1 or TRBD2 (5 bases each). V was shortened by 8 bases and J by 5 bases, with 13 bases between the two germline ends. CDR3 size: 12 residues. Germline V gives CDR1 GTSNPN, CDR2 SVGIG (reference sequence). CDR3 in DNA: TGTGCCCGGGGCGTTAGTGACAATGAGCAGTTCTTC. Translation gives CARGVSDNEQFF.

CDR3 in amino acids: CASIQVDSPLHF. CDR3 coding DNA: TGTGCCAGCATACAGGTTGATTCACCCCTCCACTTT. The chain joins TRBV2 to TRBJ1-6; a possible D gene is TRBD1 (5 bases). The ends were cut back, 7 bases at V and 8 bases at J, with 9 bases in the middle. This CDR3 contains 12 residues. In germline, CDR1 is SNHLY, CDR2 FYNNEI.

The rearrangement links TRBV6-1 to TRBJ2-3, with TRBD2 matching over 8 bases. The length of the CDR3 is 18 residues. CDR1 and CDR2 (germline): MNHNS, SASEGT. Trimming at V came to 4 bases and at J to 0 bases, leaving 12 bases not matched to a gene. In DNA, the CDR3 is TGTGCCAGCAGTGTAACCGGGAGGGAAACAGCTAGCACAGATACGCAGTATTTT. Translating it yields CASSVTGRETASTDTQYF.

The chain uses TRBV28 and TRBJ2-1; TRBD2 agrees at 7 bases. CDR3 length equals 14 residues. CDR1 and CDR2 (germline): MDHEN, SYDVKM. The V segment lost 7 bases and the J segment 0 bases; nucleotides outside the gene matches: 3. The CDR3 region is CASTPSGSYNEQFF. The CDR3 DNA sequence: TGTGCCAGCACCCCTAGCGGCTCCTACAATGAGCAGTTCTTC. Filled out from reference TRBV28 and TRBJ2-1, the complete variable domain reads DVKVTQSSRYLVKRTGEKVFLECVQDMDHENMFWYRQDPGLGLRLIYFSYDVKMKEKGDIPEGYSVSREKKERFSLILESASTNQTSMYLCASTPSGSYNEQFFGPGTRLTVL.

This clone was recorded only once. The chain combines TRBV19 with TRBJ2-6; 7 positions agree with TRBD1. The ends lost 3 bases at V and 0 bases at J; junction bases unmatched: 5. The CDR3 length is 17 residues. Germline V lookup: CDR1 LNHDA, CDR2 SQIVND (reference sequence). The CDR3, as DNA: TGTGCCAGTAGTATCATGGGGACAGCCTCTGGGGCCAACGTCCTGACTTTC. This translates into CASSIMGTASGANVLTF.

The chain combines TRBV19 with TRBJ2-3; the D is unclear. The CDR3 is made up of 14 amino acids. Germline V gives CDR1 LNHDA, CDR2 SQIVND (reference sequence). V lost 6 bases, J lost 2 bases, and 12 bases lay in between. As DNA, the CDR3 is TGTGCCAGTAGCCCGGGCCTTTCCACAGATACGCAGTATTTT. This gives the protein CASSPGLSTDTQYF. The full variable domain, rest sourced from reference TRBV19 and TRBJ2-3, is DGGITQSPKYLFRKEGQNVTLSCEQNLNHDAMYWYRQDPGQGLRLIYYSQIVNDFQKGDIAEGYSVSREKKESFPLTVTSAQKNPTAFYLCASSPGLSTDTQYFGPGTRLTVL.

This chain joins TRBV5-8 and TRBJ1-4, with a tentative D call TRBD1 (6 bases). V shed 1 base and J shed 13 bases, with 23 bases lying between them. This CDR3 is built from 16 residues. Germline assignment: CDR1 SGHTS and CDR2 YDEGEE. This chain's CDR3 is CASSLYAGPGQGRLFF. The CDR3 coding sequence is TGTGCCAGCAGCTTGTATGCTGGTCCGGGACAAGGAAGACTGTTTTTT.

The gene calls are TRBV9 and TRBJ2-5, with 7 bases that match TRBD1. V lost 4 bases to trimming and J lost 3 bases; unmatched junction nucleotides: 9. CDR3 size: 15 residues. Germline CDR1 is SGDLS and CDR2 is YYNGEE. The CDR3 region has the DNA TGTGCCAGCAGCTTCCAAACAGGGGAAGAAGAGACCCAGTACTTC. Its translation: CASSFQTGEEETQYF.

The chain carries TRBV5-1 and TRBJ1-4; 7 nucleotides align to TRBD1. Germline CDR1 SGHRS, CDR2 YFSETQ. Trimming at V came to 3 bases and at J to 6 bases, leaving 8 bases not matched to a gene. The CDR3 covers 15 residues. The CDR3 spells CASSSGGIGDEKLFF. The CDR3 bases are TGCGCCAGCAGCTCAGGGGGGATAGGGGATGAAAAACTGTTTTTT. The entire variable domain, with the rest obtained from reference TRBV5-1 and TRBJ1-4, is as follows: KAGVTQTPRYLIKTRGQQVTLSCSPISGHRSVSWYQQTPGQGLQFLFEYFSETQRNKGNFPGRFSGRQFSNSRSEMNVSTLELGDSALYLCASSSGGIGDEKLFFGSGTQLSVL.

This clone was counted a few times. V is TRBV30 and J is TRBJ2-3, with D possibly TRBD2 on 5 matching bases. The CDR3 sequence is 14 residues long. Germline CDR1 GTSNPN, CDR2 SVGIG (reference sequence). V was trimmed by 0 bases and J by 4 bases, leaving 11 bases between them. DNA of the CDR3: TGTGCCTGGAGTGTACGGGAACCACCAGATACGCAGTATTTT. Protein product: CAWSVREPPDTQYF.

This clone is classed as medium-sized (0.01 to 0.1%). CDR3 DNA: TGCAGTGCTAATGACGCATGGACCCAGTACTTC. This sequence encodes CSANDAWTQYF. This chain links TRBV20-1 with TRBJ2-5; D is uncertain. CDR3 length: 11 residues. Germline-derived CDR1 and CDR2 are DFQATT and SNEGSKA (reference sequence). The V end was cut by 4 bases, the J end by 7 bases, with 10 bases between.

This clone was seen a handful of times. This chain uses TRBV18 with TRBJ1-2; D unclear. CDR3 length equals 14 residues. V lost 6 bases, J lost 6 bases, and 17 bases lay in between. Germline values: CDR1 KGHSH, CDR2 LQKENI. This chain's CDR3 is CASSRSGERNGYTF. The DNA of the CDR3 is TGTGCCAGCTCCCGAAGCGGGGAAAGGAATGGCTACACCTTC.

CDR3 DNA: TGCGCCAGCAGCTTGATGGGACGGACCAAACTTCCCTATGGCTACACCTTC. Protein sequence: CASSLMGRTKLPYGYTF. The V gene is TRBV5-1, the J gene TRBJ1-2, with TRBD1 as a possible D gene (5 bases). CDR3 length: 17 residues. V lost 1 base, J lost 4 bases, and 20 bases lay in between. CDR1 SGHRS and CDR2 YFSETQ come from the germline V gene.

The rearrangement links TRBV30 to TRBJ1-4, with unresolved D. V was shortened by 1 base and J by 2 bases, with 5 bases between the two germline ends. The CDR3 has 13 amino acids. Germline V lookup: CDR1 GTSNPN, CDR2 SVGIG (reference sequence). The CDR3 loop is CAWSGGTNEKLFF. CDR3 nucleotide sequence: TGTGCCTGGAGTGGCGGGACTAATGAAAAACTGTTTTTT.

The chain couples TRBV7-3 to TRBJ2-3; no clear D. CDR1 is SGHTA and CDR2 is FQGTGA in the germline V gene. The V gene lost 0 bases and the J gene lost 0 bases, with 16 bases spanning the gap. The CDR3 consists of 18 residues. CDR3: CASSLTVLGSASTDTQYF. CDR3 sequence (DNA): TGTGCCAGCAGCTTAACGGTCCTCGGTAGTGCTAGCACAGATACGCAGTATTTT.

In this sample, this clone turned up a few times. The V gene is TRBV10-2, the J gene TRBJ1-2; D is possibly TRBD1 (5 bases). The CDR3 covers 13 residues. Germline-derived CDR1 and CDR2 are WSHSY and SAAADI. V gave up 0 bases and J gave up 6 bases, with 8 bases separating them. The CDR3 coding sequence is TGCGCCAGCAGTGAGTCAGACAGAGATGGCTACACCTTC. It encodes CASSESDRDGYTF.

The rearrangement joins TRBV6-5 to TRBJ1-4; 8 nucleotides match TRBD1. This CDR3 spans 14 amino acids. The germline V gene encodes CDR1 MNHEY and CDR2 SVGAGI. V lost 6 bases and J lost 7; bases outside the gene matches: 7. The CDR3 DNA follows: TGTGCCAGCAGCCGGACAGGGACGAGTGAAAAACTGTTTTTT. Amino acid sequence: CASSRTGTSEKLFF.

The V call is TRBV4-2, the J call TRBJ2-7; the match to TRBD1 covers 9 bases. V dropped 3 bases and J dropped 3; count of bases not matched to a gene: 6. Germline-derived CDR1 and CDR2 are LGHNA and YNFKEQ. This CDR3 spans 15 amino acids. CDR3 coding DNA: TGTGCCAGCAGCCAGTATCGGGACAGGGACTACGAGCAGTACTTC. Amino acids: CASSQYRDRDYEQYF.

CDR3 sequence: CASSLLAVGGHEQFF. CDR3 coding DNA: TGTGCCAGCAGCTTACTAGCGGTTGGCGGACATGAGCAGTTCTTC. This chain links TRBV5-5 with TRBJ2-1; TRBD2 matches 8 bases. With V trimmed by 2 bases and J by 8 bases, 9 bases remained unmatched. CDR1 and CDR2 (germline): SGHKS, YYEKEE (reference sequence). The CDR3 runs to 15 residues.

V gene TRBV18 combines with J gene TRBJ2-7; a weak D match, TRBD2 (5 bases). The CDR3 is 14 residues long. Trimming took 3 bases from V and 3 from J, leaving 12 bases between them. Germline V CDR1 and CDR2: KGHSH, LQKENI. The chain's CDR3 is CASSPQDSIYEQYF. As DNA, the CDR3 is TGTGCCAGCTCACCGCAGGACTCAATCTACGAGCAGTACTTC.

On this clone: Other DNA sequences in the sample encode the same CDR3. For the CDR3, the DNA is TGTGCCAGCAGTGAAGCGGACAGGGAAGAGACCCAGTACTTC. As protein: CASSEADREETQYF. The chain joins TRBV6-1 to TRBJ2-5, with 8 bases lining up with TRBD1. The germline CDR1 and CDR2 sequences are MNHNS and SASEGT. This CDR3 spans 14 amino acids. With V trimmed by 0 bases and J by 3 bases, 0 bases remained unmatched.

The chain is built from TRBV7-2 and TRBJ1-1; 7 positions agree with TRBD1. The germline V gene has CDR1 SGHTA and CDR2 FQGNSA. The CDR3 contains 17 residues. Trimming removed 5 bases from V and 1 base from J; junction bases left unmatched: 13. Here the CDR3 reads CASSPSASRGKNTEAFF. The DNA for the CDR3 is TGTGCCAGCAGCCCTAGTGCGTCCAGGGGGAAGAACACTGAAGCTTTCTTT.